A selection of T cell receptor beta chains follows, all from one sample in a study of STAT5B mutations in CD4+ large granular lymphocyte leukemia. Only in-frame clones appear in the TCRdb table, and some are missing; sequencing was by immunoSEQ multiplex PCR. The sample yields 20,000 or so clones, approximately 84% seen once. Sequenced material: CD4+ T cells from blood buffy coats. The receptors derive from a human donor in good health. The CDR3 runs from the conserved cysteine through the conserved F or W. D genes are given only for firm matches. Clone size is not always given. Where it is, it says once, few, many or a class for expanded clones.

CDR3nt: TGTGCCAGTACTGGGGCCACGGGAGGCTACACCTTC
CDR3aa: CASTGATGGYTF
d_gene: -
j_gene: TRBJ1-2
v_gene: TRBV19
abundance: once
len: 12

CDR3nt: TGTGCCAGCAGTTACCGAAAAGACAATGAGCAGTTCTTC
CDR3aa: CASSYRKDNEQFF
d_gene: -
j_gene: TRBJ2-1
v_gene: TRBV6-5
abundance: -
len: 13

CDR3nt: TGTGCCAGCAGGGGAAAACTAGCGGGCAATGAGCAGTTCTTC
CDR3aa: CASRGKLAGNEQFF
d_gene: TRBD2
j_gene: TRBJ2-1
v_gene: TRBV25-1
abundance: -
len: 14

CDR3nt: TGTGCCAGCAGCCTGTACCAGGGGTGGACTAATGAAAAACTGTTTTTT
CDR3aa: CASSLYQGWTNEKLFF
d_gene: -
j_gene: TRBJ1-4
v_gene: TRBV5-6
abundance: -
len: 16

CDR3nt: TGTGCCAGCAGCGTAGCTGAGGCGCGGTGGGGACAGGAGACCCAGTACTTC
CDR3aa: CASSVAEARWGQETQYF
d_gene: TRBD1
j_gene: TRBJ2-5
v_gene: TRBV9
abundance: -
len: 17

CDR3nt: TGTGCCAGCAGTTTATCTACGGGACTCGGATCAAGCACAGATACGCAGTATTTT
CDR3aa: CASSLSTGLGSSTDTQYF
d_gene: -
j_gene: TRBJ2-3
v_gene: TRBV28
abundance: -
len: 18

CDR3nt: TGTGCCAGCTCACCTTCGAGTCCGGGAGGAAACAATGAGCAGTTCTTC
CDR3aa: CASSPSSPGGNNEQFF
d_gene: TRBD2
j_gene: TRBJ2-1
v_gene: TRBV18
abundance: -
len: 16

CDR3nt: TGTGCCTGGAGTGTTCTAGCGGGAGGGTTTCGGGAGACCCAGTACTTC
CDR3aa: CAWSVLAGGFRETQYF
d_gene: TRBD2
j_gene: TRBJ2-5
v_gene: TRBV30
abundance: -
len: 16

CDR3nt: TGTGCCAGCAGCTTGGGGGCAAGGGGAGCCAATGAGCAGTTCTTC
CDR3aa: CASSLGARGANEQFF
d_gene: -
j_gene: TRBJ2-1
v_gene: TRBV5-6
abundance: -
len: 15

CDR3nt: TGTGCCAGTAGTTCACAAAGACAAGAGACCCAGTACTTC
CDR3aa: CASSSQRQETQYF
d_gene: -
j_gene: TRBJ2-5
v_gene: TRBV19
abundance: once
len: 13

CDR3nt: TGTGCCAGCAGCCAGTCGACAGGGGCCGGGTATGGCTACACCTTC
CDR3aa: CASSQSTGAGYGYTF
d_gene: TRBD1
j_gene: TRBJ1-2
v_gene: TRBV7-2
abundance: once
len: 15

CDR3nt: TGCGCCAGCAGCCTCCTCCCCCCGACTAGCGTAGAGACCCAGTACTTC
CDR3aa: CASSLLPPTSVETQYF
d_gene: TRBD2
j_gene: TRBJ2-5
v_gene: TRBV4-1
abundance: -
len: 16

CDR3nt: TGTGCCAGCAGTTCGGCCCCGAAACACCCTAACTATGGCTACACCTTC
CDR3aa: CASSSAPKHPNYGYTF
d_gene: -
j_gene: TRBJ1-2
v_gene: TRBV6-5
abundance: -
len: 16

CDR3nt: TGTGCCAGCAGCCTGAGAGGTCAGGGCCAAGAGACCCAGTACTTC
CDR3aa: CASSLRGQGQETQYF
d_gene: -
j_gene: TRBJ2-5
v_gene: TRBV7-2
abundance: -
len: 15

CDR3nt: TGTGCCAGCACCAGACAGGGGTATAACTATGGCTACACCTTC
CDR3aa: CASTRQGYNYGYTF
d_gene: TRBD1
j_gene: TRBJ1-2
v_gene: TRBV2
abundance: -
len: 14

CDR3nt: TGCGCCAGCAGTGAGTTGGCCAGTGGGAACACTGAAGCTTTCTTT
CDR3aa: CASSELASGNTEAFF
d_gene: -
j_gene: TRBJ1-1
v_gene: TRBV10-1
abundance: -
len: 15